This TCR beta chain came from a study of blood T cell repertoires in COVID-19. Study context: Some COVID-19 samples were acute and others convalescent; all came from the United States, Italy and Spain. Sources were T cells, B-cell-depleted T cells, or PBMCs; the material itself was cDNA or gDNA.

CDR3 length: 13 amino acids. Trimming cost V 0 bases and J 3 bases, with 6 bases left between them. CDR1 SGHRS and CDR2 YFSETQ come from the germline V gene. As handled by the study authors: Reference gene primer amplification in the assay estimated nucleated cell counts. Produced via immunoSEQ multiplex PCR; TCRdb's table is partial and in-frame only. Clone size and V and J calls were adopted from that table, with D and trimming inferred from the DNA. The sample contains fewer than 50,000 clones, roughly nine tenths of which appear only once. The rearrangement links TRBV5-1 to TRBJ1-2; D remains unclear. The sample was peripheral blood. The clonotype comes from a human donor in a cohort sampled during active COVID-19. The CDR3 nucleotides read TGCGCCAGCAGCTTGGGGCAGGACTATGGCTACACCTTC. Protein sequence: CASSLGQDYGYTF.